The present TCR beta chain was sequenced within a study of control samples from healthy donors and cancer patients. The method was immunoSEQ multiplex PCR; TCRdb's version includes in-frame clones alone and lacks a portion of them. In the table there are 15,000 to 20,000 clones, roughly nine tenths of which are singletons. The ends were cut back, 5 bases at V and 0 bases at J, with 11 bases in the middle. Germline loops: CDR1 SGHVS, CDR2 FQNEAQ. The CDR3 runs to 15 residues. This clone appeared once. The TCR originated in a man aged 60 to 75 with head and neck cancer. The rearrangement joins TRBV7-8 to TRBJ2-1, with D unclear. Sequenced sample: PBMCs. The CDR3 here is CASSVRPGSYNEQFF. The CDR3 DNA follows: TGTGCCAGCAGCGTGCGACCGGGCTCCTACAATGAGCAGTTCTTC.